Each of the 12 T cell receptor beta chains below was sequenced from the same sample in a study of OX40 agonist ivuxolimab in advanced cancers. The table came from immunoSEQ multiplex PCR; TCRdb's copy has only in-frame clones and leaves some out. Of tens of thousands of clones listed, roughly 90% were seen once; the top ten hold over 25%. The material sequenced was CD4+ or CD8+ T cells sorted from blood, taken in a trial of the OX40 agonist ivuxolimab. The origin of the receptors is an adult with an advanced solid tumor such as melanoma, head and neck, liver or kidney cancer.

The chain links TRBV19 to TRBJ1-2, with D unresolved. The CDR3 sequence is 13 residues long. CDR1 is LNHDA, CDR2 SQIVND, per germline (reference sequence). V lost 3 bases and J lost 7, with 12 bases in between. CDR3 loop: CASSIRLDAGYTF. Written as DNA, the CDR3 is TGTGCCAGTAGTATCAGGTTGGATGCTGGCTACACCTTC.

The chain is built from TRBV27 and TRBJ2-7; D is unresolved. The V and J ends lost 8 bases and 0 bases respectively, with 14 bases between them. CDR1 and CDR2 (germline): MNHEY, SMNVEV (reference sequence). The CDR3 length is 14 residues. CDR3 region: CASQMGTSSYEQYF. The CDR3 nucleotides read TGTGCCAGCCAAATGGGCACGAGCTCCTACGAGCAGTACTTC.

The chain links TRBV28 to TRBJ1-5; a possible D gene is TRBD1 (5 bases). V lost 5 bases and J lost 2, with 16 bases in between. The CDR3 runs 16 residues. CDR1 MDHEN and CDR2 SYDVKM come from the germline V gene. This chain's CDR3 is CASSLVGVAGNQPQHF. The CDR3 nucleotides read TGTGCCAGCAGTCTGGTGGGGGTGGCGGGCAATCAGCCCCAGCATTTT.

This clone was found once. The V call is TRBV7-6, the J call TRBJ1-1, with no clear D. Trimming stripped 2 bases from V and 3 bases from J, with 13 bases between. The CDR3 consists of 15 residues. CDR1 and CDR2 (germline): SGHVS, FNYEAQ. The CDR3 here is CASSLSFDGYTEAFF. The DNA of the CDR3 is TGTGCCAGCAGCTTATCCTTTGATGGTTACACTGAAGCTTTCTTT.

The DNA of the CDR3 is TGTGCCAGCAGCGTACTGGCGACTACAGATACGCAGTATTTT. Protein: CASSVLATTDTQYF. The V gene is TRBV9, the J gene TRBJ2-3, with no clear D. The germline V gene encodes CDR1 SGDLS and CDR2 YYNGEE. The CDR3 runs 14 residues. Trimming pared 1 base from V and 3 bases from J, leaving 9 bases between.

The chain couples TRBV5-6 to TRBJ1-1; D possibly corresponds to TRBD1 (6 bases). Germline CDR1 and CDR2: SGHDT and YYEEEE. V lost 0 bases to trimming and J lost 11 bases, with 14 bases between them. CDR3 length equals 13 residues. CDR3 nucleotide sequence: TGTGCCAGCAGCTTGGAGGCAGGGGAGTTTGCTTTCTTT. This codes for CASSLEAGEFAFF.

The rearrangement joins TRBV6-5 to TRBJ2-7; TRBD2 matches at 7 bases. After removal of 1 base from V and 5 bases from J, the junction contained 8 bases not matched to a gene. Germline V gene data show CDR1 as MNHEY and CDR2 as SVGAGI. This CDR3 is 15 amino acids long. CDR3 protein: CASSYYPGGRDEQYF. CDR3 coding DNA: TGTGCCAGCAGTTACTACCCGGGAGGCAGGGACGAGCAGTACTTC.

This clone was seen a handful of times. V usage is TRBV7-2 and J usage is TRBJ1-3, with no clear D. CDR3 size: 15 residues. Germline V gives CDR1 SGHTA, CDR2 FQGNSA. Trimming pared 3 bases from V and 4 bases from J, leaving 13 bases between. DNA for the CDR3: TGTGCCAGCAGCTTGAGCGGCGGGTACGGAAACACCATATATTTT. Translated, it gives CASSLSGGYGNTIYF.

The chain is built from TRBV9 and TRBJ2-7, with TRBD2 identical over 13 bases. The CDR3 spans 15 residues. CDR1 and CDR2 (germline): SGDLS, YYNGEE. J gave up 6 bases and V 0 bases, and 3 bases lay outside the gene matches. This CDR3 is CASSVEGLAGREQYF. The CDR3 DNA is TGTGCCAGCAGCGTAGAGGGACTAGCGGGACGCGAGCAGTACTTC. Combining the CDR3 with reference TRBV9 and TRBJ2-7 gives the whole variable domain DSGVTQTPKHLITATGQRVTLRCSPRSGDLSVYWYQQSLDQGLQFLIQYYNGEERAKGNILERFSAQQFPDLHSELNLSSLELGDSALYFCASSVEGLAGREQYFGPGTRLTVT.

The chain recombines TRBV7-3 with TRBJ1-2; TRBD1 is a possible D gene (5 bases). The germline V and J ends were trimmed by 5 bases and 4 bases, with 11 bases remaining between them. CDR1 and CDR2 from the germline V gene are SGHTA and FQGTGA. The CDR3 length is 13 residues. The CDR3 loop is CASSLDGGYGYTF. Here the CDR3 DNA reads TGTGCCAGCAGCCTCGACGGGGGCTATGGCTACACCTTC.

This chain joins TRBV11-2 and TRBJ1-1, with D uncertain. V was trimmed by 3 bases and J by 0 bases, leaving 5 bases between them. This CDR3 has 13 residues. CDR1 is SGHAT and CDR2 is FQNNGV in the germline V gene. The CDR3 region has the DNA TGTGCCAGCAGCTTGGGTCTGAACACTGAAGCTTTCTTT. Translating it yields CASSLGLNTEAFF.

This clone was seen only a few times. Here the CDR3 DNA reads TGTGCCAGCAGCTCAGGACAGGGGTTCAATCAGCCCCAGCATTTT. Translation: CASSSGQGFNQPQHF. This sequence joins TRBV11-3 and TRBJ1-5, with 9 positions matching TRBD1. The CDR3 runs 15 residues. The V gene's germline CDR1 is SGHNT and CDR2 YENEEA. The ends lost 4 bases at V and 3 bases at J; junction bases unmatched: 4.